These T cell receptor beta chains were read from a single sample in a study of human T cells and chemical hapten exposure. TCRdb passed the RACE reads through MiXCR, listing each CDR3 protein once. The repertoire holds fewer than 350,000 distinct CDR3 sequences, with approximately 8% as singletons. The source was whole blood, collected in connection with sensitization to the hapten diphenylcyclopropenone (DPC). The receptors were sampled from a man between 18 and 29 years old with alopecia areata. Some clones in this sample may be carry-over from other donors' samples. Both conserved end residues are part of each CDR3. D genes are given only for firm matches. Only some rows state a clone size, as once, few, many or a class for expanded clones.

CDR3aa: CASSPIGRNSYNEQFF; CDR3nt: TGTGCCAGCAGTCCTATCGGGCGAAACTCCTACAATGAGCAGTTCTTC; d_gene: .; len: 16; abundance: .; j_gene: TRBJ2-1; v_gene: TRBV7-3
CDR3aa: CAIRTTVAKSEQFF; CDR3nt: TGTGCCATCAGGACCACAGTAGCGAAGTCTGAGCAGTTCTTC; d_gene: .; len: 14; abundance: few; j_gene: TRBJ2-1; v_gene: TRBV10-3
CDR3aa: CASSQTGTGRPKQYF; CDR3nt: TGCGCCAGCAGCCAAACCGGGACAGGGAGACCTAAGCAGTACTTC; d_gene: TRBD1; len: 15; abundance: once; j_gene: TRBJ2-7; v_gene: TRBV4-1
CDR3aa: CASSFGTANNEQFF; CDR3nt: TGCGCCAGCAGCTTCGGGACTGCGAACAATGAGCAGTTCTTC; d_gene: .; len: 14; abundance: .; j_gene: TRBJ2-1; v_gene: TRBV5-1
CDR3aa: CASSHGGPNQETQYF; CDR3nt: TGTGCCAGCAGTCACGGGGGACCGAACCAAGAGACCCAGTACTTC; d_gene: .; len: 15; abundance: few; j_gene: TRBJ2-5; v_gene: TRBV6-2/TRBV6-3
CDR3aa: CATSDSREGQGWEQYF; CDR3nt: TGTGCCACCAGTGATTCCCGGGAGGGGCAGGGTTGGGAGCAGTACTTC; d_gene: TRBD2; len: 16; abundance: few; j_gene: TRBJ2-7; v_gene: TRBV24-1
CDR3aa: CASSQDLVFGSRGNQPQHF; CDR3nt: TGCGCCAGCAGCCAAGATCTGGTCTTTGGTTCCAGGGGCAATCAGCCCCAGCATTTT; d_gene: .; len: 19; abundance: few; j_gene: TRBJ1-5; v_gene: TRBV4-3
CDR3aa: CASSLVKTGTANTGELFF; CDR3nt: TGCGCCAGCAGCCTAGTTAAAACCGGGACGGCGAACACCGGGGAGCTGTTTTTT; d_gene: .; len: 18; abundance: .; j_gene: TRBJ2-2; v_gene: TRBV5-1
CDR3aa: CASSELGYEQYF; CDR3nt: TGTGCCAGCAGTGAGTTGGGGTACGAGCAGTACTTC; d_gene: .; len: 12; abundance: many; j_gene: TRBJ2-7; v_gene: TRBV27
CDR3aa: CASSQEENTEAFF; CDR3nt: TGCGCCAGCAGCCAAGAGGAGAACACTGAAGCTTTCTTT; d_gene: .; len: 13; abundance: .; j_gene: TRBJ1-1; v_gene: TRBV4-3
CDR3aa: CASSIWTGNQETQYF; CDR3nt: TGTGCCAGCAGCATTTGGACAGGCAACCAAGAGACCCAGTACTTC; d_gene: TRBD1; len: 15; abundance: .; j_gene: TRBJ2-5; v_gene: TRBV11-2
CDR3aa: CASSRMGGEQYF; CDR3nt: TGTGCCAGCAGCCGGATGGGGGGCGAGCAGTACTTC; d_gene: .; len: 12; abundance: .; j_gene: TRBJ2-7; v_gene: TRBV3-1
CDR3aa: CSLETGGKQPQHF; CDR3nt: TGCAGTTTGGAGACAGGGGGCAAGCAGCCCCAGCATTTT; d_gene: TRBD1; len: 13; abundance: .; j_gene: TRBJ1-5; v_gene: TRBV20-1
CDR3aa: CASSEVNIETARF; CDR3nt: TGTGCCAGCAGTGAAGTGAATATTGAGACCGCTAGATTT; d_gene: .; len: 13; abundance: many; j_gene: TRBJ1-1; v_gene: TRBV25-1
CDR3aa: CASSASTWAGRELFF; CDR3nt: TGTGCCAGCAGCGCGAGTACCTGGGCAGGGAGGGAGCTGTTTTTT; d_gene: .; len: 15; abundance: .; j_gene: TRBJ2-2; v_gene: TRBV9
CDR3aa: CASSVDTGNHYGYTF; CDR3nt: TGTGCCAGCAGCGTAGATACAGGGAACCACTATGGCTACACCTTC; d_gene: .; len: 15; abundance: .; j_gene: TRBJ1-2; v_gene: TRBV9
CDR3aa: CASSYSAENTEAFF; CDR3nt: TGTGCCAGCAGTTACTCGGCGGAGAACACTGAAGCTTTCTTT; d_gene: .; len: 14; abundance: few; j_gene: TRBJ1-1; v_gene: TRBV6-6
CDR3aa: CASSLLGTSRYGYTF; CDR3nt: TGCGCCAGCAGCTTGTTAGGGACCTCTCGATATGGCTACACCTTC; d_gene: .; len: 15; abundance: .; j_gene: TRBJ1-2; v_gene: TRBV5-1
CDR3aa: CASSPSGSAYEQYF; CDR3nt: TGTGCCAGCAGCCCTTCCGGGAGCGCCTACGAGCAGTACTTC; d_gene: .; len: 14; abundance: .; j_gene: TRBJ2-7; v_gene: TRBV7-9
CDR3aa: CASYGQGVNTEAFF; CDR3nt: TGTGCCAGCTACGGACAGGGCGTGAACACTGAAGCTTTCTTT; d_gene: TRBD1; len: 14; abundance: few; j_gene: TRBJ1-1; v_gene: TRBV27
CDR3aa: CASSLDPRGLEAFF; CDR3nt: TGCGCCAGCAGCTTGGATCCCAGGGGGCTTGAAGCTTTCTTT; d_gene: TRBD1; len: 14; abundance: few; j_gene: TRBJ1-1; v_gene: TRBV5-1
CDR3aa: CASSLPGHPGTEAFF; CDR3nt: TGTGCCAGCAGTTTACCGGGACACCCGGGGACTGAAGCTTTCTTT; d_gene: .; len: 15; abundance: many; j_gene: TRBJ1-1; v_gene: TRBV6-5
CDR3aa: CSARDAQGDNEQFF; CDR3nt: TGCAGTGCTAGAGATGCCCAGGGGGACAATGAGCAGTTCTTC; d_gene: TRBD1; len: 14; abundance: .; j_gene: TRBJ2-1; v_gene: TRBV20-1
CDR3aa: CSVAARENTEAFF; CDR3nt: TGCAGCGTTGCTGCCAGAGAGAACACTGAAGCTTTCTTT; d_gene: .; len: 13; abundance: few; j_gene: TRBJ1-1; v_gene: TRBV29-1
CDR3aa: CASRRTGSVDEQFF; CDR3nt: TGTGCCAGCAGAAGGACAGGGTCGGTCGATGAGCAGTTCTTC; d_gene: TRBD1; len: 14; abundance: .; j_gene: TRBJ2-1; v_gene: TRBV2
CDR3aa: CASSQEKPSGANVLTF; CDR3nt: TGTGCCAGCAGCCAAGAAAAACCCTCTGGGGCCAACGTCCTGACTTTC; d_gene: .; len: 16; abundance: .; j_gene: TRBJ2-6; v_gene: TRBV3-1
CDR3aa: CASSQDGAGGYEQYF; CDR3nt: TGCGCCAGCAGCCAAGATGGCGCGGGCGGGTACGAGCAGTACTTC; d_gene: .; len: 15; abundance: .; j_gene: TRBJ2-7; v_gene: TRBV4-1
CDR3aa: CASTQQGQGSTDTQYF; CDR3nt: TGCGCCAGCACCCAACAGGGTCAGGGGAGCACAGATACGCAGTATTTT; d_gene: .; len: 16; abundance: many; j_gene: TRBJ2-3; v_gene: TRBV5-1
CDR3aa: CASSLTHGSNEQFF; CDR3nt: TGTGCCAGCAGCTTAACCCACGGGAGTAATGAGCAGTTCTTC; d_gene: .; len: 14; abundance: .; j_gene: TRBJ2-1; v_gene: TRBV7-8
CDR3aa: CASSLSGLSGGYTF; CDR3nt: TGTGCCAGCAGTTTAAGTGGGTTATCGGGCGGCTACACCTTC; d_gene: .; len: 14; abundance: many; j_gene: TRBJ1-2; v_gene: TRBV12-3/TRBV12-4
CDR3aa: CSVEEGYGAEAFF; CDR3nt: TGCAGCGTTGAAGAAGGTTATGGGGCTGAAGCTTTCTTT; d_gene: .; len: 13; abundance: .; j_gene: TRBJ1-1; v_gene: TRBV29-1
CDR3aa: CASSSRLAGHNEQFF; CDR3nt: TGCGCCAGCAGCTCTAGACTAGCGGGGCACAATGAGCAGTTCTTC; d_gene: TRBD2; len: 15; abundance: .; j_gene: TRBJ2-1; v_gene: TRBV4-3
CDR3aa: CASSPGVQETQYF; CDR3nt: TGTGCCAGTAGTCCGGGGGTCCAAGAGACCCAGTACTTC; d_gene: .; len: 13; abundance: many; j_gene: TRBJ2-5; v_gene: TRBV19
CDR3aa: CASSPRASNQPQHF; CDR3nt: TGTGCCAGCAGCCCAAGGGCGAGCAATCAGCCCCAGCATTTT; d_gene: .; len: 14; abundance: .; j_gene: TRBJ1-5; v_gene: TRBV7-2
CDR3aa: CASTNRDMNYEQYF; CDR3nt: TGTGCCAGCACCAACAGGGATATGAACTACGAGCAGTACTTC; d_gene: .; len: 14; abundance: few; j_gene: TRBJ2-7; v_gene: TRBV12-3/TRBV12-4
CDR3aa: CASSRTDPLNTEAFF; CDR3nt: TGCGCCAGCAGTAGGACAGACCCATTGAACACTGAAGCTTTCTTT; d_gene: .; len: 15; abundance: few; j_gene: TRBJ1-1; v_gene: TRBV5-1
CDR3aa: CASSSGGAGANVLTF; CDR3nt: TGTGCCAGCAGCTCGGGGGGCGCCGGGGCCAACGTCCTGACTTTC; d_gene: .; len: 15; abundance: few; j_gene: TRBJ2-6; v_gene: TRBV28
CDR3aa: CASSDQGVGELFF; CDR3nt: TGTGCCAGCAGTGATCAGGGCGTCGGGGAGCTGTTTTTT; d_gene: .; len: 13; abundance: few; j_gene: TRBJ2-2; v_gene: TRBV12-3/TRBV12-4
CDR3aa: CASSLGRNSGANVLTF; CDR3nt: TGTGCCAGCAGTTTAGGTCGTAACTCTGGGGCCAACGTCCTGACTTTC; d_gene: .; len: 16; abundance: many; j_gene: TRBJ2-6; v_gene: TRBV12-3/TRBV12-4